This TCR beta chain came from a study of T cell clonality in common variable immunodeficiency. The ends lost 3 bases at V and 2 bases at J; junction bases unmatched: 10. This CDR3 is built from 16 residues. Clones were read by immunoSEQ multiplex PCR, and TCRdb kept only the in-frame ones, dropping some. The specimen has approximately 56,000 clones, none found just once. In this sample, this clone turned up many times. Its antigen is undetermined. The read is 3 residues too short to cover the CDR3 end, so that end is filled in from the germline J gene. The study's findings and limits: CVID subjects had higher TCRbeta clonality than healthy controls, most marked in about a third. Links between repertoire features and CVID complications were heterogeneity-limited. Compared with controls, CVID subjects had fewer shared TCRbeta clones.

The clonotype was recovered from a person aged 18 to 75 in good health. The V and J genes are TRBV12-3 or TRBV12-4 and TRBJ2-7; TRBD2 aligns across 7 bases. Source material: peripheral blood mononuclear cells. Here the CDR3 reads CASSFIGTTNPYEQYF. The sequenced CDR3 bases are TGTGCCAGCAGTTTCATCGGGACTACAAATCCCTACGAG.